This entry lists 10 T cell receptor beta chains sequenced from one sample in a study of T cell clones after liver transplantation. Method: immunoSEQ multiplex PCR; TCRdb's copy keeps in-frame clones and lacks some. This table has over 100,000 clones, 82% appearing once. The material was CD4+ T cells from blood, obtained before liver transplant. All receptors derive from a human donor who received a liver transplant.

Note on this clone: An end of the junction does not agree with germline; a read error may underlie this. This chain's CDR3 is CSARDDEQFF. The CDR3 DNA reads as TGCAGTGCGAGAGACGATGAGCAGTTCTTC. The chain has TRBV20-1 and TRBJ2-1; D is uncertain. The CDR3 spans 10 residues. CDR1 is DFQATT, CDR2 SNEGSKA, per germline (reference sequence).

The chain uses TRBV29-1 and TRBJ2-1, with D possibly TRBD2 on 5 matching bases. The CDR3 is 12 residues long. Germline V gene sequence: CDR1 SQVTM, CDR2 ANQGSEA. V was shortened by 6 bases and J by 7 bases, with 13 bases between the two germline ends. The CDR3 nucleotides read TGCAGCGTCATCCGGTCGGGGAATGAGCAGTTCTTC. Amino acids: CSVIRSGNEQFF.

This clone was counted only a few times. This chain links TRBV6-1 with TRBJ2-7; a weak D match, TRBD2 (5 bases). The CDR3 sequence is 13 residues long. Germline lookup yields CDR1 MNHNS and CDR2 SASEGT. The germline V and J ends were trimmed by 0 bases and 8 bases, with 11 bases remaining between them. CDR3 amino acids: CASSEARETQQYF. The CDR3 DNA reads TGTGCCAGCAGTGAAGCAAGGGAGACGCAGCAGTACTTC.

The V call is TRBV6-6, the J call TRBJ2-6; 7 nucleotides align to TRBD1. CDR3 length: 16 amino acids. V trimming: 7 bases; J trimming: 4 bases; junction bases outside the gene matches: 10. Germline CDR1 MNHNY, CDR2 SVGAGI (reference sequence). The CDR3 loop is CASTRQGPSGANVLTF. DNA of the CDR3: TGTGCCAGCACCCGACAGGGACCGTCCGGGGCCAACGTCCTGACTTTC.

The genes are TRBV18 and TRBJ1-5, with unresolved D. The V gene lost 2 bases and the J gene lost 6 bases, with 14 bases spanning the gap. The CDR3 is 15 residues long. Germline lookup yields CDR1 KGHSH and CDR2 LQKENI. DNA of the CDR3: TGTGCCAGCTCACCAGTGGGGATATGGAGTCAGCCCCAGCATTTT. Protein sequence: CASSPVGIWSQPQHF.

The chain joins TRBV7-3 to TRBJ2-3; D gene uncertain. This CDR3 comprises 14 residues. V was shortened by 6 bases and J by 5 bases, with 15 bases between the two germline ends. Germline V CDR1 and CDR2: SGHTA, FQGTGA. This chain's CDR3 is CASSSGSRGDTQYF. The CDR3 DNA reads TGTGCCAGCAGTTCAGGATCCCGCGGAGATACGCAGTATTTT.

This clone has more than one count but fewer than ten. The chain links TRBV2 to TRBJ1-5; D unclear. The CDR3 is 14 amino acids. V lost 2 bases to trimming and J lost 3 bases, with 8 bases between them. CDR1 is SNHLY and CDR2 is FYNNEI in the germline V gene. For the CDR3, the DNA is TGTGCCAGCAGTGAACAACCGAACAATCAGCCCCAGCATTTT. Translating gives CASSEQPNNQPQHF.

V is TRBV5-1 and J is TRBJ1-2, with 10 bases that match TRBD1. The CDR3 covers 15 residues. V lost 4 bases and J lost 4; bases outside the gene matches: 7. The germline CDR1 and CDR2 sequences are SGHRS and YFSETQ. CDR3 protein: CASSPETGGPYGYTF. CDR3 in DNA: TGCGCCAGCAGCCCGGAGACAGGGGGCCCCTATGGCTACACCTTC. The full variable domain, rest sourced from reference TRBV5-1 and TRBJ1-2, is KAGVTQTPRYLIKTRGQQVTLSCSPISGHRSVSWYQQTPGQGLQFLFEYFSETQRNKGNFPGRFSGRQFSNSRSEMNVSTLELGDSALYLCASSPETGGPYGYTFGSGTRLTVV.

This chain links TRBV6-5 with TRBJ2-7; no clear D gene. This CDR3 is 12 amino acids long. Trimming took off 1 base at V and 9 bases at J, with 10 bases between the two ends. Germline loops: CDR1 MNHEY, CDR2 SVGAGI. DNA for the CDR3: TGTGCCAGCAGTTACTTAGACTCGGGGCAGTACTTC. Amino acid sequence: CASSYLDSGQYF.

V and J are TRBV15 and TRBJ2-7; 7 bases align to TRBD2. Germline values: CDR1 LNHNV, CDR2 YYDKDF (reference sequence). The CDR3 runs 12 residues. V was pared by 4 bases and J by 9 bases, with 6 bases of the junction left unmatched. CDR3 residues: CATSTTSAVQYF. DNA for the CDR3: TGTGCCACCAGCACCACTAGCGCCGTGCAGTACTTC.